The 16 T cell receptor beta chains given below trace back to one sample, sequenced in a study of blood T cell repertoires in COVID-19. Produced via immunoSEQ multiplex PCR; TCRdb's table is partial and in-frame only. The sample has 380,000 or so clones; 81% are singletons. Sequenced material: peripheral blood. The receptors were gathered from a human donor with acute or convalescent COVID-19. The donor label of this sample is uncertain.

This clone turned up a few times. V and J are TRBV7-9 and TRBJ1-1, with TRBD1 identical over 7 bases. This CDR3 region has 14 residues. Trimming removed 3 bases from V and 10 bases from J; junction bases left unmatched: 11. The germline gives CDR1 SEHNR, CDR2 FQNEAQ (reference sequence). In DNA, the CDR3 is TGTGCCAGCAGCTTTGAGGGGGCCTATGTCGGAGCTTTCTTT. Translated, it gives CASSFEGAYVGAFF.

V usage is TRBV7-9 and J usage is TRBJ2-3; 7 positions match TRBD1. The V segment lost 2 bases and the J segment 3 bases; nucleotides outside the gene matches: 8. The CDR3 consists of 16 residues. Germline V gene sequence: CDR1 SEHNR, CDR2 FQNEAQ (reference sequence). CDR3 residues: CASSLFGTARTDTQYF. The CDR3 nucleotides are TGTGCCAGCAGCTTATTTGGGACAGCCAGAACAGATACGCAGTATTTT.

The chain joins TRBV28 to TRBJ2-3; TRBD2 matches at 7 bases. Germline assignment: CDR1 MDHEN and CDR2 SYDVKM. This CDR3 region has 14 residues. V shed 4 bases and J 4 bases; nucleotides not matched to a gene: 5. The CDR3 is CASSSPGRADTQYF. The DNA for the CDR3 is TGTGCCAGCAGTTCCCCGGGGAGGGCAGATACGCAGTATTTT.

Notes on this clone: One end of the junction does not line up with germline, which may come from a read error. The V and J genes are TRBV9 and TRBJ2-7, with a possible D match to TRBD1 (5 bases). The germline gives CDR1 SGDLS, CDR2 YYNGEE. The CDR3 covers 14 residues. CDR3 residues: CASSSQTVSSEQYF. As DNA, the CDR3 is TGTGCCAGCAGCTCCCAGACAGTCTCCTCCGAGCAGTACTTC.

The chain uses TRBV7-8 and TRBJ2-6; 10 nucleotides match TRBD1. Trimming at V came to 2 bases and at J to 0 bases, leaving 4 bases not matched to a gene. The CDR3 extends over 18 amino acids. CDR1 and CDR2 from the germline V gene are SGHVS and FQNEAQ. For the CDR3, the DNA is TGTGCCAGCAGCTTACGGGGACAGGGGAGCTCTGGGGCCAACGTCCTGACTTTC. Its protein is CASSLRGQGSSGANVLTF.

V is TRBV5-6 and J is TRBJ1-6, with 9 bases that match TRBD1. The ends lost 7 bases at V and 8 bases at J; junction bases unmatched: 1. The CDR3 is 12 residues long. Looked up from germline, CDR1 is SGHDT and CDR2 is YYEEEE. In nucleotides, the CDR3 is TGTGCCAGCGGGACAGGGCATTCACCCCTCCACTTT. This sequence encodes CASGTGHSPLHF. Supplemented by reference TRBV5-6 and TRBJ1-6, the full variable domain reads DAGVTQSPTHLIKTRGQQVTLRCSPKSGHDTVSWYQQALGQGPQFIFQYYEEEERQRGNFPDRFSGHQFPNYSSELNVNALLLGDSALYLCASGTGHSPLHFGNGTRLTVT.

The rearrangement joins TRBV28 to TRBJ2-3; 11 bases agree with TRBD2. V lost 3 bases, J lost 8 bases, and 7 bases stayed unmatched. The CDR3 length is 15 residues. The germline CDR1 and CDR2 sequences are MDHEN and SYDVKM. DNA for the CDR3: TGTGCCAGCAGTTTTAGCGGGGGGGCCGATCGTACGCAGTATTTT. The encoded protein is CASSFSGGADRTQYF.

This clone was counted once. The CDR3 nucleotides read TGTGCCAGCAGTTACTCCGGGGGGAGGTATGGCTACACCTTC. It specifies CASSYSGGRYGYTF. The chain links TRBV6-2 or TRBV6-3 to TRBJ1-2, with a possible D match to TRBD1 (5 bases). The V end was cut by 0 bases, the J end by 5 bases, with 10 bases between. Germline V gives CDR1 MNHEY, CDR2 SVGEGT. CDR3 size: 14 residues.

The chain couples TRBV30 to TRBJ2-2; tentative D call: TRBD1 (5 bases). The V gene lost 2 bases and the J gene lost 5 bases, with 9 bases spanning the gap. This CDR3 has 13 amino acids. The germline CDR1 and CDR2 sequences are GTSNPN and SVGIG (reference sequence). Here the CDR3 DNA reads TGTGCCTGGAGTAGACAGCTTACCGGGGAGCTGTTTTTT. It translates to CAWSRQLTGELFF.

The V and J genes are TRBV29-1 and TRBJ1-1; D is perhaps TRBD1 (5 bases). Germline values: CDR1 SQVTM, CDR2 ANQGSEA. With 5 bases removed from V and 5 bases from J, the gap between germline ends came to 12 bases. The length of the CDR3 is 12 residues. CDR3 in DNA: TGCAGCGTTCTTCCCAGGGATACTGAAGCTTTCTTT. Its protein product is CSVLPRDTEAFF.

The CDR3 DNA is TGCGCCAGCAGCTTGGCGGTAGCGGGAGGTGCCACAGATACGCAGTATTTT. This sequence encodes CASSLAVAGGATDTQYF. The chain carries TRBV5-1 and TRBJ2-3, with 10 nucleotides matching TRBD2. V lost 0 bases to trimming and J lost 2 bases; unmatched junction nucleotides: 6. CDR1 and CDR2 (germline): SGHRS, YFSETQ. This CDR3 comprises 17 residues.

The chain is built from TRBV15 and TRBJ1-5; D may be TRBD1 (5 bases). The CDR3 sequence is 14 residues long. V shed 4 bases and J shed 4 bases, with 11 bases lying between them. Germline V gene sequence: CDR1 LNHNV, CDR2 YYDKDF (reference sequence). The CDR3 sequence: CATSTGLQNQPQHF. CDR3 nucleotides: TGTGCCACCAGCACGGGACTGCAAAATCAGCCCCAGCATTTT.

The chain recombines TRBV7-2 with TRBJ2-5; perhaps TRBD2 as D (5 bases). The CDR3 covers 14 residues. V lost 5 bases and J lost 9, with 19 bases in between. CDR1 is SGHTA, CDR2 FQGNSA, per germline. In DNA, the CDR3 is TGTGCCAGCAGCGCCCTTGGCACTAGTAAGCCCCAGTACTTC. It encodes CASSALGTSKPQYF. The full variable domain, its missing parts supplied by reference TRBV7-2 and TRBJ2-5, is GAGVSQSPSNKVTEKGKDVELRCDPISGHTALYWYRQSLGQGLEFLIYFQGNSAPDKSGLPSDRFSAERTGGSVSTLTIQRTQQEDSAVYLCASSALGTSKPQYFGPGTRLLVL.

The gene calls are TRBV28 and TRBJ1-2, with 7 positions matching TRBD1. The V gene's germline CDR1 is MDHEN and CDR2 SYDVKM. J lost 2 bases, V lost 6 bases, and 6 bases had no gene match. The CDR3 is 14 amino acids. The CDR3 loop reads CASRNRGPNYGYTF. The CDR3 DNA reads TGTGCCAGCAGGAACAGGGGCCCCAACTATGGCTACACCTTC.

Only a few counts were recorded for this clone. CDR3 sequence reads: CASSLGQNSNQPQHF. In DNA, the CDR3 is TGTGCCAGCAGCTTAGGACAGAATAGCAATCAGCCCCAGCATTTT. V and J are TRBV7-9 and TRBJ1-5, with TRBD1 as a possible D gene (5 bases). The CDR3 totals 15 residues. Trimming took off 1 base at V and 0 bases at J, with 7 bases between the two ends. The germline V gene has CDR1 SEHNR and CDR2 FQNEAQ (reference sequence).

CDR3 region: CAWAGGEGQPQHF. In DNA form, the CDR3 reads TGTGCCTGGGCAGGGGGCGAGGGTCAGCCCCAGCATTTT. V and J are TRBV30 and TRBJ1-5; 8 positions match TRBD1. The CDR3 is 13 amino acids. The junction had 6 bases not matched to a gene; V was cut back by 5 bases and J by 6 bases. The germline V gene encodes CDR1 GTSNPN and CDR2 SVGIG (reference sequence).